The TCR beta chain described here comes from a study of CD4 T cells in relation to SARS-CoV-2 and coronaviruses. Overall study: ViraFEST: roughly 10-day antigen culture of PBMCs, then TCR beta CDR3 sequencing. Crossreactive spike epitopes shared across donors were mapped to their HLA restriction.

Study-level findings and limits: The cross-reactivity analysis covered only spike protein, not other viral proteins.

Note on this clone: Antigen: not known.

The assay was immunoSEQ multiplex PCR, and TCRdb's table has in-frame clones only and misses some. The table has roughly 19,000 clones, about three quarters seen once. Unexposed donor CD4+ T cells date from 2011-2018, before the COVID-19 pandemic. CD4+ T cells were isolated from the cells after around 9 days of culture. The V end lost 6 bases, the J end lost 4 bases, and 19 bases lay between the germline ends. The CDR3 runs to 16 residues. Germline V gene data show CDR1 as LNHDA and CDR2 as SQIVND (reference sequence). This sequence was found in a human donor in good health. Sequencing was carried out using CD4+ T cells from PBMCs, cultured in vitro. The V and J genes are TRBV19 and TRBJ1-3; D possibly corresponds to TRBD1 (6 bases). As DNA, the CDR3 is TGTGCCAGTAGCGGGGGGCTACCTGATAGAGGAAACACCATATATTTT. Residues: CASSGGLPDRGNTIYF.